These 25 T cell receptor beta chains originate from one sample sequenced in a study of cytomegalovirus exposure and HLA in healthy donors. The primer mix had 60 Vbeta and 13 Jbeta primers. Sequencing was performed with immunoSEQ multiplex PCR; in TCRdb, only in-frame clones are kept and a portion is missing. The sample holds more than 85,000 clones, 76% seen once. Sequenced sample: PBMCs. All receptors derive from a man in his forties in good health and CMV-seronegative.

This clone was seen more than once but under ten times. The chain's CDR3 is CASVRRGVAGESGELFF. CDR3 sequence (DNA): TGTGCCAGCGTCCGTAGGGGGGTAGCGGGAGAGTCCGGGGAGCTGTTTTTT. The genes are TRBV11-2 and TRBJ2-2; 9 nucleotides line up with TRBD2. This CDR3 spans 17 amino acids. Germline CDR1 is SGHAT and CDR2 is FQNNGV. V trimming: 8 bases; J trimming: 6 bases; junction bases outside the gene matches: 16.

This rearrangement joins TRBV5-1 to TRBJ1-2, with TRBD1 matching over 7 bases. The V gene end was trimmed by 0 bases and the J gene end by 0 bases; junction bases not matched to a gene: 5. The CDR3 is made up of 16 amino acids. Germline CDR1 and CDR2: SGHRS and YFSETQ. CDR3 protein: CASSLVPGGSNYGYTF. The DNA of the CDR3 is TGCGCCAGCAGCTTGGTACCAGGGGGGTCTAACTATGGCTACACCTTC.

V usage is TRBV5-6 and J usage is TRBJ2-1; TRBD1 matches 11 bases. The CDR3 loop spans 16 amino acids. V was pared by 4 bases and J by 4 bases, with 7 bases of the junction left unmatched. Germline CDR1 is SGHDT and CDR2 is YYEEEE. The CDR3 sequence: CASSKRDRGYYNEQFF. CDR3 DNA: TGTGCCAGCAGCAAAAGGGACAGGGGGTATTACAATGAGCAGTTCTTC.

The chain uses TRBV11-3 and TRBJ2-1; TRBD2 might be the D (6 bases). The germline V and J ends were trimmed by 5 bases and 9 bases, with 17 bases remaining between them. Germline V lookup: CDR1 SGHNT, CDR2 YENEEA. The CDR3 is made up of 14 amino acids. CDR3 DNA: TGTGCCAGCAGCCCCGGGACTTCCCCAGCTGAGCAGTTCTTC. As protein: CASSPGTSPAEQFF.

The gene calls are TRBV19 and TRBJ1-4; unclear D gene. The length of the CDR3 is 15 residues. Germline assignment: CDR1 LNHDA and CDR2 SQIVND (reference sequence). The V end was cut by 5 bases, the J end by 3 bases, with 13 bases between. The CDR3 DNA reads as TGTGCCAGTAGTTCGAGGCGCCGGCCTAATGAAAAACTGTTTTTT. This codes for CASSSRRRPNEKLFF.

The chain joins TRBV28 to TRBJ2-7, with D possibly matching TRBD1 (5 bases). Germline lookup yields CDR1 MDHEN and CDR2 SYDVKM. The CDR3 is made up of 15 amino acids. V was shortened by 2 bases and J by 0 bases, with 11 bases between the two germline ends. The CDR3 DNA reads TGTGCCAGCAGTTTAAAGGGGTCTCGCTCCTACGAGCAGTACTTC. It yields the protein CASSLKGSRSYEQYF.

The V and J genes are TRBV21-1 and TRBJ2-1; the table calls TRBD2, which could not be checked here. TRBV21-1 constitutes a pseudogene. The CDR3 is 19 residues long. CDR3 region: CASSKAYTLREKSDNEQFF. CDR3 nucleotides: TGTGCCAGCAGCAAAGCCTACACCCTGCGGGAGAAGTCCGACAATGAGCAGTTCTTC.

V gene TRBV4-3 combines with J gene TRBJ1-6; 8 positions agree with TRBD1. The V gene end was trimmed by 3 bases and the J gene end by 0 bases; junction bases not matched to a gene: 1. This CDR3 spans 16 amino acids. Germline V gene sequence: CDR1 LGHNA, CDR2 YSLEER. The CDR3 reads CASSHQGASYNSPLHF. CDR3 DNA: TGCGCCAGCAGCCACCAGGGGGCCTCCTATAATTCACCCCTCCACTTT.

The chain has TRBV27 and TRBJ1-2, with D perhaps TRBD1 (5 bases). Germline V gene data show CDR1 as MNHEY and CDR2 as SMNVEV (reference sequence). Trimming pared 1 base from V and 7 bases from J, leaving 10 bases between. The CDR3 loop spans 13 amino acids. In DNA form, the CDR3 reads TGTGCCAGCAGTTTATGGGGGGACGGTGGCTACACCTTC. This codes for CASSLWGDGGYTF.

This clone was observed a single time. The chain links TRBV19 to TRBJ1-1; D remains ambiguous. The CDR3 totals 14 residues. V gave up 7 bases and J gave up 1 base, with 13 bases separating them. Germline CDR1 and CDR2: LNHDA and SQIVND (reference sequence). DNA for the CDR3: TGTGCCAGTACCCACCCCCGGAGGAACACTGAAGCTTTCTTT. Amino acids: CASTHPRRNTEAFF.

The chain combines TRBV7-3 with TRBJ1-4, with D tentatively TRBD1 (5 bases). The CDR3 has 13 amino acids. The germline V gene encodes CDR1 SGHTA and CDR2 FQGTGA. V was cut by 5 bases and J by 3 bases, with 7 bases left in between. CDR3 sequence reads: CASSRGSNEKLFF. In DNA, the CDR3 is TGTGCCAGCAGCCGGGGGTCTAATGAAAAACTGTTTTTT.

For this clone: The junction departs from the called germline gene at one end, perhaps through a read error. The chain recombines TRBV7-9 with TRBJ2-3; possibly TRBD1 for D (6 bases). Germline CDR1 is SEHNR and CDR2 is FQNEAQ (reference sequence). CDR3 length: 15 residues. The CDR3 DNA reads as TGTTCCAGCAGCCGAAGGACAGTTAGCACAGATACGCAGTATTTT. It translates to CSSSRRTVSTDTQYF.

The CDR3 nucleotides are TGTGCCTGGTCCCTAGCCGGGAGTCGGATAGAGCAGTTCTTC. Translating gives CAWSLAGSRIEQFF. The chain carries TRBV30 and TRBJ2-1, with a tentative D call TRBD2 (6 bases). This CDR3 is built from 14 residues. The germline V and J ends were trimmed by 5 bases and 10 bases, with 21 bases remaining between them. Germline V lookup: CDR1 GTSNPN, CDR2 SVGIG (reference sequence).

The chain couples TRBV7-8 to TRBJ1-5, with TRBD1 identical over 9 bases. Germline V gene data show CDR1 as SGHVS and CDR2 as FQNEAQ. V lost 5 bases, J lost 5 bases, and 7 bases stayed unmatched. The CDR3 runs to 15 residues. The CDR3 sequence is CASSLGGTGYQPQHF. CDR3 coding DNA: TGTGCCAGCAGCCTAGGAGGGACAGGGTATCAGCCCCAGCATTTT.

The chain links TRBV6-5 to TRBJ2-3, with 7 bases that match TRBD1. J gave up 2 bases and V 6 bases, and 5 bases lay outside the gene matches. Looked up from germline, CDR1 is MNHEY and CDR2 is SVGAGI. The CDR3 consists of 14 residues. The CDR3 coding sequence is TGTGCCAGCAGCTGGACAGGACTCACAGATACGCAGTATTTT. Its protein is CASSWTGLTDTQYF.

V gene TRBV30 combines with J gene TRBJ1-5; the D is unclear. This CDR3 spans 13 amino acids. V was clipped by 2 bases and J by 3 bases, with 8 bases between them. The germline gives CDR1 GTSNPN, CDR2 SVGIG (reference sequence). CDR3 amino acids: CAWSTLINQPQHF. CDR3 coding DNA: TGTGCCTGGAGTACTTTGATCAATCAGCCCCAGCATTTT.

The chain is built from TRBV10-3 and TRBJ1-2, with TRBD1 matching over 7 bases. Trimming removed 8 bases from V and 5 bases from J; junction bases left unmatched: 14. The V gene's germline CDR1 is ENHRY and CDR2 SYGVKD. The length of the CDR3 is 15 residues. The CDR3 DNA follows: TGTGCCATCCACCCACAGGGGCGACAAATTTATGGCTACACCTTC. It yields the protein CAIHPQGRQIYGYTF.

CDR3 sequence: CASSINWGQDSPLHF. The CDR3 nucleotides read TGTGCCAGTAGTATCAATTGGGGGCAGGATTCACCCCTCCACTTT. The chain is built from TRBV19 and TRBJ1-6; possible D gene TRBD1, 6 bases. The germline gives CDR1 LNHDA, CDR2 SQIVND (reference sequence). V was trimmed by 3 bases and J by 8 bases, leaving 14 bases between them. This CDR3 region has 15 residues.

The chain joins TRBV12-5 to TRBJ2-5; D is ambiguous. V shed 5 bases and J shed 5 bases, with 9 bases lying between them. Germline V CDR1 and CDR2: LGHNT, FRNRAP. The CDR3 runs 12 residues. The CDR3 nucleotides read TGTGCTAGTGGTCTCACCGGTGAGACCCAGTACTTC. It yields the protein CASGLTGETQYF.

The rearrangement uses TRBV11-3 and TRBJ1-1, with D hard to call. The CDR3 consists of 13 residues. Germline assignment: CDR1 SGHNT and CDR2 YENEEA. Trimming removed 0 bases at V and 6 bases at J, with 8 bases between. Here the CDR3 reads CASSLDLRAEAFF. The CDR3 nucleotides read TGTGCCAGCAGCTTAGATTTGAGGGCTGAAGCTTTCTTT.

This chain joins TRBV6-6 and TRBJ2-7; D may be TRBD2 (6 bases). This CDR3 is built from 13 residues. Deletions cut 7 bases from V and 0 bases from J, with 10 bases between. CDR1 is MNHNY, CDR2 SVGAGI, per germline (reference sequence). The CDR3 spells CASTRGLSYEQYF. The CDR3 nucleotides read TGTGCCAGCACTCGGGGACTCTCCTACGAGCAGTACTTC.

This chain uses TRBV5-1 with TRBJ2-5, with 7 positions matching TRBD2. CDR1 SGHRS and CDR2 YFSETQ come from the germline V gene. The CDR3 is made up of 14 amino acids. Trimming at V came to 7 bases and at J to 2 bases, leaving 8 bases not matched to a gene. CDR3 in DNA: TGCGCCAGCGCGGGGGTCGGGAGGCAAGAGACCCAGTACTTC. Its translation is CASAGVGRQETQYF.

As to this clone: The identical CDR3 is also encoded by other nucleotide sequences in the sample. V and J are TRBV9 and TRBJ2-1, with a weak D call TRBD2 (6 bases). Germline values: CDR1 SGDLS, CDR2 YYNGEE. Trimming removed 0 bases at V and 1 base at J, with 8 bases between. CDR3 length: 15 residues. The CDR3 nucleotides are TGTGCCAGCAGCGTAGGAGGACTATCCTACAATGAGCAGTTCTTC. Translating it yields CASSVGGLSYNEQFF.

DNA of the CDR3: TGTGCCAGCAGTGTACAGGGGAACAAGCAAGAGACCCAGTACTTC. The encoded protein is CASSVQGNKQETQYF. V usage is TRBV2 and J usage is TRBJ2-5, with 7 positions matching TRBD1. Germline V gene lookup returns CDR1 SNHLY and CDR2 FYNNEI. The J segment lost 2 bases and the V segment lost 4 bases, leaving 7 bases of the junction unmatched. This CDR3 spans 15 amino acids.

The J gene is TRBJ1-1, the V gene TRBV7-9; 11 nucleotides align to TRBD1. The CDR3 has 15 amino acids. V was clipped by 5 bases and J by 6 bases; unmatched bases: 8. Germline CDR1 and CDR2: SEHNR and FQNEAQ (reference sequence). DNA for the CDR3: TGTGCCAGCAGCCCAGGGGACAGGGGGGAAGCTGAAGCTTTCTTT. It translates to CASSPGDRGEAEAFF.